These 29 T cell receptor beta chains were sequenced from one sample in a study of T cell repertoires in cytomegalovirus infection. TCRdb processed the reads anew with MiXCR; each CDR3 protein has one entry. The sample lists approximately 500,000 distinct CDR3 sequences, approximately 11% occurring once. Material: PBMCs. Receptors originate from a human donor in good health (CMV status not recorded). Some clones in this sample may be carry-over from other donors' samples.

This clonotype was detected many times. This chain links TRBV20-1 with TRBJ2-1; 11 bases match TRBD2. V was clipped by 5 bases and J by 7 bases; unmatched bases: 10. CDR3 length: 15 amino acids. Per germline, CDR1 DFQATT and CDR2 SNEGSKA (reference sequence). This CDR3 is CSAPHSGGGNNEQFF. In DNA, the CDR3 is TGCAGTGCTCCCCATAGCGGGGGGGGAAATAATGAGCAGTTCTTC.

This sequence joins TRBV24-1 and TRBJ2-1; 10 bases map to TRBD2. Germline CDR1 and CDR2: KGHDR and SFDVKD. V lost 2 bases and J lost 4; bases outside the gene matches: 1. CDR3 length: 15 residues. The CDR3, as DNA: TGTGCCACCAGTGATTCGGGACTAGCGTACAATGAGCAGTTCTTC. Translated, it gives CATSDSGLAYNEQFF.

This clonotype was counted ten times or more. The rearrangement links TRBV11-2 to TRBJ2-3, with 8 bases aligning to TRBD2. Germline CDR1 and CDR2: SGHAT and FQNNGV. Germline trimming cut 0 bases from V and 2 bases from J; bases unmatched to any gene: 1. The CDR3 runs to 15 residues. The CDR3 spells CASSLDGRDTDTQYF. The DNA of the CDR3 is TGTGCCAGCAGCTTAGACGGGAGGGACACAGATACGCAGTATTTT.

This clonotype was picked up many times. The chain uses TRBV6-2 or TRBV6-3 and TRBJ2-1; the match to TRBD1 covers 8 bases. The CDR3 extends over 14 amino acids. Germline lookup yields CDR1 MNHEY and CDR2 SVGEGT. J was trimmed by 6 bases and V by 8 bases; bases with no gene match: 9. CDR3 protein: CASGKGGTGNEQFF. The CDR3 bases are TGTGCCAGCGGAAAAGGAGGGACAGGCAATGAGCAGTTCTTC.

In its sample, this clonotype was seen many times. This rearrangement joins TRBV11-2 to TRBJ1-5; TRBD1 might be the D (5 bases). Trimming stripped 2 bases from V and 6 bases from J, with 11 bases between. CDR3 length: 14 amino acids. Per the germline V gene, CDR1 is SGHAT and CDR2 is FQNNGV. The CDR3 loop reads CASSLSPQGQPQHF. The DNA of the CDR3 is TGTGCCAGCAGCTTATCGCCTCAGGGTCAGCCCCAGCATTTT.

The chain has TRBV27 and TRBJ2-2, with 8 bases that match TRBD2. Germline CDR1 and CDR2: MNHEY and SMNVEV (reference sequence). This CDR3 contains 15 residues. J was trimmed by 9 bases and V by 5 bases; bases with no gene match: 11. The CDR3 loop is CASSGGGGPPRELFF. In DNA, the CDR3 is TGTGCCAGCAGTGGAGGCGGGGGGCCCCCGAGGGAGCTGTTTTTT.

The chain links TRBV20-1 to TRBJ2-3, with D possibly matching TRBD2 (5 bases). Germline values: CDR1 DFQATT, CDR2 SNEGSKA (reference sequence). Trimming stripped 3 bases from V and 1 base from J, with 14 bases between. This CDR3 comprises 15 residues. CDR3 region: CSARGWDSGTDTQYF. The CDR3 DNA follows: TGCAGTGCTAGGGGGTGGGATAGCGGCACAGATACGCAGTATTTT.

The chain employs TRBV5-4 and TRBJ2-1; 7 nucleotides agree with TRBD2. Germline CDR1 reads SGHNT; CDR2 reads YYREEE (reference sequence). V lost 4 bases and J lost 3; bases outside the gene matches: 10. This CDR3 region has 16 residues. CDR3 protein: CASSPGGVPFYNEQFF. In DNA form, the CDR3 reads TGTGCCAGCAGCCCTGGGGGGGTACCCTTCTACAATGAGCAGTTCTTC.

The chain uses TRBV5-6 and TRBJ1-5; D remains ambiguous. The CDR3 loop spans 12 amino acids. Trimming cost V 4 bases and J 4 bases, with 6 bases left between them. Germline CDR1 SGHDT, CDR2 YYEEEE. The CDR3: CASSARNQPQHF. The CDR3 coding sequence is TGTGCCAGCAGCGCCAGGAATCAGCCCCAGCATTTT.

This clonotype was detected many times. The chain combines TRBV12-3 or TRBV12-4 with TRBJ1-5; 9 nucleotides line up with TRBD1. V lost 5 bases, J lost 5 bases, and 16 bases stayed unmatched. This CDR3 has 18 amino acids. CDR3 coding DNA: TGTGCCAGCAGTCCTCCTAGGTCCCGACAGGGGGATGATCAGCCCCAGCATTTT. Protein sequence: CASSPPRSRQGDDQPQHF.

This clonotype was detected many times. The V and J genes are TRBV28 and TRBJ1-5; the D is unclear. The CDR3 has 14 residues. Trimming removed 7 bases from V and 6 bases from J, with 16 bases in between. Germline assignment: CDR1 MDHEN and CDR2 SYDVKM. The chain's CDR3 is CASTEPMGSQPQHF. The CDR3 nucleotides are TGTGCCAGCACCGAACCAATGGGCAGTCAGCCCCAGCATTTT. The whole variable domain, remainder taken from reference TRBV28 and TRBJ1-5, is DVKVTQSSRYLVKRTGEKVFLECVQDMDHENMFWYRQDPGLGLRLIYFSYDVKMKEKGDIPEGYSVSREKKERFSLILESASTNQTSMYLCASTEPMGSQPQHFGDGTRLSIL.

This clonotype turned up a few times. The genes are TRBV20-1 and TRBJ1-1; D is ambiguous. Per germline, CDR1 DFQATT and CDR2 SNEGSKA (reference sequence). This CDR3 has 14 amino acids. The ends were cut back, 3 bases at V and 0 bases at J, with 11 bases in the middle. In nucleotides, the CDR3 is TGCAGTGCTAGGTCGACCGGGATGAACACTGAAGCTTTCTTT. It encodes CSARSTGMNTEAFF.

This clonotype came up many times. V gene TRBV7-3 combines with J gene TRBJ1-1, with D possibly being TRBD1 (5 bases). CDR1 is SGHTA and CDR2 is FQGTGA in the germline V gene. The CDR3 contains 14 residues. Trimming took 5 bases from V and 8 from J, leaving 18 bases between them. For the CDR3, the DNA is TGTGCCAGCAGCATACCGGACACAACAGAAGAAGCTTTCTTT. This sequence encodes CASSIPDTTEEAFF.

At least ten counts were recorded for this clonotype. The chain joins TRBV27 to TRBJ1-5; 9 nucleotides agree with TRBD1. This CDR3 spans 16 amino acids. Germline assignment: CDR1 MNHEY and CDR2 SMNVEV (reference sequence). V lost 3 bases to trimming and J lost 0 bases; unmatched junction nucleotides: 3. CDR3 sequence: CASSFWDRDSNQPQHF. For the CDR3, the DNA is TGTGCCAGCAGTTTCTGGGACAGGGATAGCAATCAGCCCCAGCATTTT.

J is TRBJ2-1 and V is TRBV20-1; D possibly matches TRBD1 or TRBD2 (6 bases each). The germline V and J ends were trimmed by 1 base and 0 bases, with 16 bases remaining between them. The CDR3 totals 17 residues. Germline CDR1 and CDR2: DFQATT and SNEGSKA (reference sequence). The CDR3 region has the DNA TGCAGTGCTAGAGGTCTCTGGGGGGCTAACTCCTACAATGAGCAGTTCTTC. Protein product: CSARGLWGANSYNEQFF.

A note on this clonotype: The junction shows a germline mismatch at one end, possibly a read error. In DNA, the CDR3 is TGTGCCAGCAGCTTAGTTACTGAAACTTTCTTT. This translates into CASSLVTETFF. The gene calls are TRBV7-9 and TRBJ1-1; D gene ambiguous. CDR1 and CDR2 from the germline V gene are SEHNR and FQNEAQ (reference sequence). The CDR3 is 11 amino acids.

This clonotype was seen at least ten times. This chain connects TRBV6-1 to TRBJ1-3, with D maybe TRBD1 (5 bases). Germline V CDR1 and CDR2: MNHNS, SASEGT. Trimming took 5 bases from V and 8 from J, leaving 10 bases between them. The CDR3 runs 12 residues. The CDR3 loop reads CASSRLGDTIYF. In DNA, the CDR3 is TGTGCCAGCAGTAGGCTGGGGGACACCATATATTTT.

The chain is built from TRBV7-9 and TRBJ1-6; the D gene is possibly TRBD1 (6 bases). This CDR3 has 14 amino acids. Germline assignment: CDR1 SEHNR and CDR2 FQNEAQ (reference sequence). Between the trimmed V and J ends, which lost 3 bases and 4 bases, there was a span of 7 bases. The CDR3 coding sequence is TGTGCCAGCAGCTTTACAGGGTATAATTCACCCCTCCACTTT. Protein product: CASSFTGYNSPLHF.

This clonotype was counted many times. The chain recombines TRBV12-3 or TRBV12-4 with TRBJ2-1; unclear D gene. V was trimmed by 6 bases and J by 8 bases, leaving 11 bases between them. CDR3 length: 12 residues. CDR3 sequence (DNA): TGTGCCAGCAGCCATAAGTTGTATGAGCAGTTCTTC. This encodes CASSHKLYEQFF.

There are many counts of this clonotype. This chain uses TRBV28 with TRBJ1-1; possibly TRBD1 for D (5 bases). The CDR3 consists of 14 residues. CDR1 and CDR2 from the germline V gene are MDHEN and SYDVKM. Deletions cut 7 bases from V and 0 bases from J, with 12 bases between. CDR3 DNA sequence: TGTGCCAGCACCTACCGGGGGATGAACACTGAAGCTTTCTTT. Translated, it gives CASTYRGMNTEAFF. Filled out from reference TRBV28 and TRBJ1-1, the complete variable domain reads DVKVTQSSRYLVKRTGEKVFLECVQDMDHENMFWYRQDPGLGLRLIYFSYDVKMKEKGDIPEGYSVSREKKERFSLILESASTNQTSMYLCASTYRGMNTEAFFGQGTRLTVV.

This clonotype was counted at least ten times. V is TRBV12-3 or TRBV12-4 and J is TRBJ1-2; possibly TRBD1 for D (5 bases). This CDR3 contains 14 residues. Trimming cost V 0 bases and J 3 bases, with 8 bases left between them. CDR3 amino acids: CASSLAGTDYGYTF. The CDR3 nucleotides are TGTGCCAGCAGTTTAGCGGGGACCGACTATGGCTACACCTTC.

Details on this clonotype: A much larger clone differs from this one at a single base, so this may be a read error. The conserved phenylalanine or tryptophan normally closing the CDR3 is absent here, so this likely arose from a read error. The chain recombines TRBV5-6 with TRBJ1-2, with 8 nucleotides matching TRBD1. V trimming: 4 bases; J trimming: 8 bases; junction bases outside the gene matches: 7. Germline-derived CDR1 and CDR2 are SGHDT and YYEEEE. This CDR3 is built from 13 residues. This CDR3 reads CASSGVTGEGYTS. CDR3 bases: TGTGCCAGCAGCGGGGTGACAGGGGAAGGCTACACCTCC.

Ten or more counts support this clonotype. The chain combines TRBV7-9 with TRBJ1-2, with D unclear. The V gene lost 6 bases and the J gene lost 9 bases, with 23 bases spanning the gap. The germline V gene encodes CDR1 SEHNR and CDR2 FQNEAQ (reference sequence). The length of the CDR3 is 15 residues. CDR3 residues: CASSQSLDIPRRYTF. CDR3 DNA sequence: TGTGCCAGCAGTCAGAGCCTTGACATCCCTAGACGCTACACCTTC.

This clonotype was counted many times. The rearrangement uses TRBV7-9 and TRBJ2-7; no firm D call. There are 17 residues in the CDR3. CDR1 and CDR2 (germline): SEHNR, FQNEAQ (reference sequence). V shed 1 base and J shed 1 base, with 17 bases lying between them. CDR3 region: CASSLGYRTVESYEQYF. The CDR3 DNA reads TGTGCCAGCAGCTTAGGGTACCGGACGGTCGAATCCTACGAGCAGTACTTC.

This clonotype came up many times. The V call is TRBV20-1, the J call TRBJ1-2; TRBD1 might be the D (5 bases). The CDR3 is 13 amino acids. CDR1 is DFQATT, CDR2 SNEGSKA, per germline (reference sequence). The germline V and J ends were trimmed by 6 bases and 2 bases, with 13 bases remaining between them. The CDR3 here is CSASAKGNYGYTF. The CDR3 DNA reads TGCAGTGCCTCAGCGAAGGGGAACTATGGCTACACCTTC.

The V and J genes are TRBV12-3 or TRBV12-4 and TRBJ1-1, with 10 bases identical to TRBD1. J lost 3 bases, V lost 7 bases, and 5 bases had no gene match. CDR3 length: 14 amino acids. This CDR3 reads CASIRDRGDTEAFF. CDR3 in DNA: TGTGCCAGCATTCGGGACAGGGGTGACACTGAAGCTTTCTTT.

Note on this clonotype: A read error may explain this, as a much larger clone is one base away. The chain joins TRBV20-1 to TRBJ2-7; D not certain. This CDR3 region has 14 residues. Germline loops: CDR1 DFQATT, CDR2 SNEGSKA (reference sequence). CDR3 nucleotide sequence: TGCAGTCCTAGAGAAGGAGTTATACCCTACGAGCAGTACTTC. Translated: CSPREGVIPYEQYF.

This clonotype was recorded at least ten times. CDR3 sequence: CASGRVGETQYF. The DNA for the CDR3 is TGTGCCAGTGGGAGGGTAGGAGAGACCCAGTACTTC. The chain recombines TRBV7-8 with TRBJ2-5; 7 bases line up with TRBD2. This CDR3 has 12 residues. Losses at the gene ends were 9 bases for V and 4 bases for J; bases not matched to a gene: 5. CDR1 is SGHVS, CDR2 FQNEAQ, per germline.

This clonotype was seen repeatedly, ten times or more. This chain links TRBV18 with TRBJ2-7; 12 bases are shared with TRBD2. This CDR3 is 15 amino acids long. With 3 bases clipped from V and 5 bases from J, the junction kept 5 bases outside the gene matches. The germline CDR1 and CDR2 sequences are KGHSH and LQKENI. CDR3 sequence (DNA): TGTGCCAGCTCACCGCTCACTAGCGGGAGGAACGAGCAGTACTTC. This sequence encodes CASSPLTSGRNEQYF. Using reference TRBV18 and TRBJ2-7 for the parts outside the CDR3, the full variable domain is NAGVMQNPRHLVRRRGQEARLRCSPMKGHSHVYWYRQLPEEGLKFMVYLQKENIIDESGMPKERFSAEFPKEGPSILRIQQVVRGDSAAYFCASSPLTSGRNEQYFGPGTRLTVT.